This T cell receptor beta chain was obtained from a study of radiotherapy plus CTLA-4 blockade in lung cancer. Study as a whole: Objective responses were recorded in around 18% of patients, with disease control recorded in about 29%. Study findings and constraints: Early clone dynamics of blood T cells, plus interferon-beta, reportedly predicted response best. Tumor-origin TCR clones grew in blood after radiotherapy plus ipilimumab.

With respect to this clone: Its antigen is unknown.

Lung cancer patients with chemo-refractory metastatic non-small-cell disease were given focal radiation plus CTLA-4 blockade with ipilimumab. The protocol was immunoSEQ multiplex PCR, while the TCRdb copy is restricted to in-frame clones and leaves out a portion. Of roughly 120,000 clones detected, roughly 86% appear once; the ten largest clones hold about 3.3%. CDR1 is SNHLY, CDR2 FYNNEI, per germline. The length of the CDR3 is 12 residues. Between the trimmed V and J ends, which lost 6 bases and 2 bases, there was a span of 6 bases. The chain joins TRBV2 to TRBJ2-3; D uncertain. The TCR was taken from a human donor with non-small cell lung cancer that progressed on radiotherapy plus ipilimumab. Some clones in this sample may be carry-over from other donors' samples. Sequencing was performed on peripheral blood, taken from a patient treated with radiotherapy plus ipilimumab. The CDR3 nucleotides read TGTGCCAGCAGGGACCCCACAGATACGCAGTATTTT. Translating gives CASRDPTDTQYF.